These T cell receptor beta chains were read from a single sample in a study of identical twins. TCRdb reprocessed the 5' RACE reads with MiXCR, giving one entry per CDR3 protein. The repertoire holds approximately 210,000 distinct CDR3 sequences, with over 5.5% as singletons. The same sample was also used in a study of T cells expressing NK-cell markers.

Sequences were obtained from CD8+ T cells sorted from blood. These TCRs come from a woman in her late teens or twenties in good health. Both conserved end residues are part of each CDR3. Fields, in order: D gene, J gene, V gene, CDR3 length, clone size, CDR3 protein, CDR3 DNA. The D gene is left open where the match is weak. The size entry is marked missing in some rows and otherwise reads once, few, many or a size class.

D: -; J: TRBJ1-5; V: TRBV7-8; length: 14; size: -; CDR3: CASRDAYSNQPQHF; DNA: TGTGCCAGCCGGGACGCCTATAGCAATCAGCCCCAGCATTTT
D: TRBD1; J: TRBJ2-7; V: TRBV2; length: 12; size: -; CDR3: CASGDRTYEQYF; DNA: TGTGCCAGCGGGGACAGGACCTACGAGCAGTACTTC
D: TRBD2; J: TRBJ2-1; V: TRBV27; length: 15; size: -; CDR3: CASSDRLAGDLEQFF; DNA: TGTGCCAGCAGTGACAGACTAGCGGGAGACCTTGAGCAGTTCTTC
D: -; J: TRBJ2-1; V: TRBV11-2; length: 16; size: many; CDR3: CASSSDGLLSRNEQFF; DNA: TGTGCCAGCAGCTCGGATGGGCTTTTAAGTCGCAATGAGCAGTTCTTC
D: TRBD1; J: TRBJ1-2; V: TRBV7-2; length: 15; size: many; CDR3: CASSPGQGAGYGYTF; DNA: TGTGCCAGCAGCCCCGGACAGGGGGCTGGCTATGGCTACACCTTC
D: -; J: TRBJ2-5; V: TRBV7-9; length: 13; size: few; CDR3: CASSPEGVETQYF; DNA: TGTGCCAGCAGCCCCGAGGGGGTGGAGACCCAGTACTTC
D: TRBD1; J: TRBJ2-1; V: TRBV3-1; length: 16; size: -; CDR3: CASSLRPGTDYNEQFF; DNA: TGTGCCAGCAGCCTTCGTCCCGGGACAGATTACAATGAGCAGTTCTTC
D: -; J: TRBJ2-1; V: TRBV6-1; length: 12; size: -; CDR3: CASRQVLNEQFF; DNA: TGTGCCAGCCGACAGGTATTAAATGAGCAGTTCTTC
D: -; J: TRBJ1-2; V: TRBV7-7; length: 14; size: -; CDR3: CASSPLEDSYGYTF; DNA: TGTGCCAGCAGCCCCCTCGAGGACAGCTATGGCTACACCTTC
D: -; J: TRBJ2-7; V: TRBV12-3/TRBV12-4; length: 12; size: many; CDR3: CASSLALYEQYF; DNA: TGTGCCAGCAGTTTAGCGCTCTACGAGCAGTACTTC
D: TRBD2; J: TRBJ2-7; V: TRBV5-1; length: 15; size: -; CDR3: CASSLYSGAAYEQYF; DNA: TGCGCCAGCAGCTTGTATAGCGGGGCTGCCTACGAGCAGTACTTC
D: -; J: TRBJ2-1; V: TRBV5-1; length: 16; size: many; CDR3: CASSPEGGNPYNEQFF; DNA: TGCGCCAGCAGCCCCGAGGGGGGGAATCCCTACAATGAGCAGTTCTTC
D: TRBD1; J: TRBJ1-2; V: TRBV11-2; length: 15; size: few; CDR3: CASSSRTGSPHGYTF; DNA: TGTGCCAGCAGCTCCCGGACAGGTTCCCCTCATGGCTACACCTTC
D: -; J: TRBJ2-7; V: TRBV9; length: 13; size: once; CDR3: CASSPPDSHEQYF; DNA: TGTGCCAGCAGCCCCCCGGATTCCCACGAGCAGTACTTC
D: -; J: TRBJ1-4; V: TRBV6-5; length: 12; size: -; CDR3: CASSSTNEKLFF; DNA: TGTGCCAGCAGTTCCACAAATGAAAAACTGTTTTTT
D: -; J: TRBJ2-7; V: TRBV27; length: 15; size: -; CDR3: CASRPVTTGTYEQYF; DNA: TGTGCCAGCAGGCCCGTGACTACCGGCACCTACGAGCAGTACTTC
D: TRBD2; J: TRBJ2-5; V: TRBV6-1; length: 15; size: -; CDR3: CATEGLAGTWGTQYF; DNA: TGTGCCACGGAAGGACTAGCGGGGACCTGGGGGACCCAGTACTTC
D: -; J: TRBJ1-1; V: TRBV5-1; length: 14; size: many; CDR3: CASSWQDGGTEAFF; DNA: TGCGCCAGCAGCTGGCAAGACGGTGGTACTGAAGCTTTCTTT
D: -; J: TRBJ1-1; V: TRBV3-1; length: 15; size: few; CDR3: CASSQVGRGNTEAFF; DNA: TGTGCCAGCAGCCAAGTTGGCAGGGGGAACACTGAAGCTTTCTTT
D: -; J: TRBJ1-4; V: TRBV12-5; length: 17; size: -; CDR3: CATSQDVAGTANEKLFF; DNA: TGTGCCACCAGCCAGGATGTCGCGGGAACAGCTAATGAAAAACTGTTTTTT
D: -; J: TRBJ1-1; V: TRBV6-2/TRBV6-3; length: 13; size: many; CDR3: CASSPRANTEAFF; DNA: TGTGCCAGCAGTCCCCGGGCGAACACTGAAGCTTTCTTT
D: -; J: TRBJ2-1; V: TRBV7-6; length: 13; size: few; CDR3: CASSLTAWNEQFF; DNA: TGTGCCAGCAGCTTAACCGCCTGGAATGAGCAGTTCTTC
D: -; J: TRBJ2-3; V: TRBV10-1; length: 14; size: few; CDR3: CASSAALPTDTQYF; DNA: TGCGCCAGCAGTGCAGCACTGCCCACAGATACGCAGTATTTT
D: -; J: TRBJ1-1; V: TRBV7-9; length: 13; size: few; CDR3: CASSLAQNTEAFF; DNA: TGTGCCAGCAGCTTAGCCCAGAACACTGAAGCTTTCTTT
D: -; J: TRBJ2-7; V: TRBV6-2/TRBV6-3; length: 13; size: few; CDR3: CASSSHGLDEQYF; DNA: TGTGCCAGCAGTTCCCATGGCTTGGACGAGCAGTACTTC
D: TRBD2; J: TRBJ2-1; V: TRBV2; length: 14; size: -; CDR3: CASMGLAGLSEQFF; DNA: TGTGCCAGCATGGGACTAGCGGGACTGTCGGAGCAGTTCTTC
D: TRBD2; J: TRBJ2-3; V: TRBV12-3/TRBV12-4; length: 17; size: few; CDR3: CASSLLAGGPYTDTQYF; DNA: TGTGCCAGCAGTTTACTAGCGGGGGGCCCTTACACAGATACGCAGTATTTT
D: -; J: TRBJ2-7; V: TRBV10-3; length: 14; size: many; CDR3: CAIRQDPGDDEQYF; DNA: TGTGCCATCAGACAGGACCCGGGAGACGACGAGCAGTACTTC
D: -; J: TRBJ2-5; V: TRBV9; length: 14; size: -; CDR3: CASSSFGNQETQYF; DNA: TGTGCCAGCAGCTCATTTGGCAACCAAGAGACCCAGTACTTC
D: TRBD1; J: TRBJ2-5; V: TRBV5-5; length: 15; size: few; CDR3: CASSSGTGAGETQYF; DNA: TGTGCCAGCAGCTCCGGGACAGGGGCGGGGGAGACCCAGTACTTC
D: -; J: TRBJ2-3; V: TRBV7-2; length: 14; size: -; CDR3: CASSATRSTDTQYF; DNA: TGTGCCAGCAGCGCGACTAGGAGCACAGATACGCAGTATTTT
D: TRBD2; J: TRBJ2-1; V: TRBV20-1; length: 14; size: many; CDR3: CSASGGENYNEQFF; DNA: TGCAGTGCTAGTGGGGGGGAAAACTACAATGAGCAGTTCTTC
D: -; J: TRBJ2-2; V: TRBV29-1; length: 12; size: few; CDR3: CSATGPTGELFF; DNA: TGCAGCGCTACGGGTCCAACCGGGGAGCTGTTTTTT
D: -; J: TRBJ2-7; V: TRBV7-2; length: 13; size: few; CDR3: CASTGQLPYEQYF; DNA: TGTGCCAGCACCGGACAGCTTCCCTACGAGCAGTACTTC
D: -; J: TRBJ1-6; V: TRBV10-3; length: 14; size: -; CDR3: CAISEEGSNSPLHF; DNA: TGTGCCATCAGTGAGGAGGGGTCAAATTCACCCCTCCACTTT
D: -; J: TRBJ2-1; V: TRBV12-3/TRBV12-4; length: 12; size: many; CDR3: CASSLVGNEQFF; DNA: TGTGCCAGCAGCTTAGTGGGCAATGAGCAGTTCTTC
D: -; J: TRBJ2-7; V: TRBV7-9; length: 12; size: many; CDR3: CASSFGDYEQYF; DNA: TGTGCCAGCAGCTTCGGGGACTACGAGCAGTACTTC
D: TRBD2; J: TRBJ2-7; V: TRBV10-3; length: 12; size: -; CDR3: CAIRTSSYEQYF; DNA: TGTGCCATTAGGACTAGCTCCTACGAGCAGTACTTC
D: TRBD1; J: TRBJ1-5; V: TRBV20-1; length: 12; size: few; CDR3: CSAGQAKQPQHF; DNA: TGCAGTGCCGGACAGGCGAAACAGCCCCAGCATTTT
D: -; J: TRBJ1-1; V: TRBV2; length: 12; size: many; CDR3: CASSPLRTEAFF; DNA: TGTGCCAGCAGTCCCCTGAGGACTGAAGCTTTCTTT
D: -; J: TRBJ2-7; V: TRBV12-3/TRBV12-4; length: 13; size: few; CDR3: CASSGMTVHEQYF; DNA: TGTGCCAGCAGTGGGATGACCGTGCACGAGCAGTACTTC
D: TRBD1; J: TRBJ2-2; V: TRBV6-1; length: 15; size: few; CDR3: CASKVGQGNTGELFF; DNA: TGTGCCAGCAAAGTGGGACAGGGGAACACCGGGGAGCTGTTTTTT
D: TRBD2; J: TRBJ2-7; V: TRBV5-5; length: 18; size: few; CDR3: CASSFLGAGTSGYYEQYF; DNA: TGTGCCAGCAGCTTTTTAGGAGCCGGGACTAGCGGATATTACGAGCAGTACTTC
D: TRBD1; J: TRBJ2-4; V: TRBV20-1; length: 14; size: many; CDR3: CSATLLDRQNIQYF; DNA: TGCAGTGCCACCCTTTTGGACAGGCAAAACATTCAGTACTTC
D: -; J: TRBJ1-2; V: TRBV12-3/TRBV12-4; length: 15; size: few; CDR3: CASSLYARRLDGYTF; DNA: TGTGCCAGCAGTCTATACGCTAGAAGGTTGGATGGCTACACCTTC
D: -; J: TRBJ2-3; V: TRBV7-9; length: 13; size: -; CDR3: CASSKASTDTQYF; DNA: TGTGCCAGCAGCAAAGCAAGCACAGATACGCAGTATTTT
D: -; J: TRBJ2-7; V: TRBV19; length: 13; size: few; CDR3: CASSTRRSYEQYF; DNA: TGTGCCAGTAGTACCCGTAGAAGCTACGAGCAGTACTTC
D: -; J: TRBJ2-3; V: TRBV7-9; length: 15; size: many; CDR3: CASSPPLQGTDTQYF; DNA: TGTGCCAGCAGCCCTCCTCTCCAAGGGACAGATACGCAGTATTTT
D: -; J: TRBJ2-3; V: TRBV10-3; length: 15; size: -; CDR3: CAISDRVSPSDTQYF; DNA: TGTGCCATCAGTGACCGGGTCTCCCCGTCAGATACGCAGTATTTT
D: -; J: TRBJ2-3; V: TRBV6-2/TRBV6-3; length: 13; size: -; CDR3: CASSLQQVHQQYF; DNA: TGTGCCAGCAGTCTTCAACAGGTCCACCAGCAGTATTTT
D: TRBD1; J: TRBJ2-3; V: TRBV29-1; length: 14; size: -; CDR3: CSVEGTGFTDTQYF; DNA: TGCAGCGTTGAGGGGACAGGCTTCACAGATACGCAGTATTTT
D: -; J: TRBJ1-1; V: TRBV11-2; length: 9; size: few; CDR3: CASSSQAFF; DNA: TGTGCCAGCAGCTCTCAAGCTTTCTTT
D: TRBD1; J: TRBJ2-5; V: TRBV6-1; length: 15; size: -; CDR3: CASTPTGGALETQYF; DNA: TGTGCCAGCACCCCAACAGGGGGCGCGTTGGAGACCCAGTACTTC
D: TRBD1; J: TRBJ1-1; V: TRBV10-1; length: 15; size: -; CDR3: CASSTRQGGNTEAFF; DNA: TGCGCCAGCAGTACCAGACAGGGTGGGAACACTGAAGCTTTCTTT